This TCR beta chain was captured in a study of beta chain features in type 1 diabetes. With regard to this clone: The antigen is unknown.

The sequenced template was cDNA made from the entire isolated RNA. An average approximately 3.7 million reads came from naive, central memory and regulatory T cell samples. The assay was immunoSEQ multiplex PCR, and TCRdb's table has in-frame clones only and misses some. Of roughly 230,000 clones in the sample, roughly 11% are singletons; the top ten hold around 0.017%. Study outcomes and limitations: Moderately but significantly shorter TCRB CDR3s were found in Type 1 diabetes patients in all four CD4+ subsets.

Looked up from germline, CDR1 is MDHEN and CDR2 is SYDVKM. This CDR3 has 15 residues. V shed 1 base, J shed 5 bases, and the junction held 4 bases outside the gene matches. What was sequenced was naive CD4+ T cells from blood. This TCR came from a man aged 30 to 39 with type 1 diabetes. The chain employs TRBV28 and TRBJ2-2, with 7 bases matching TRBD2. Written as DNA, the CDR3 is TGTGCCAGCAGTTTATCTCGAGCGGGGACCGGGGAGCTGTTTTTT. As protein: CASSLSRAGTGELFF.